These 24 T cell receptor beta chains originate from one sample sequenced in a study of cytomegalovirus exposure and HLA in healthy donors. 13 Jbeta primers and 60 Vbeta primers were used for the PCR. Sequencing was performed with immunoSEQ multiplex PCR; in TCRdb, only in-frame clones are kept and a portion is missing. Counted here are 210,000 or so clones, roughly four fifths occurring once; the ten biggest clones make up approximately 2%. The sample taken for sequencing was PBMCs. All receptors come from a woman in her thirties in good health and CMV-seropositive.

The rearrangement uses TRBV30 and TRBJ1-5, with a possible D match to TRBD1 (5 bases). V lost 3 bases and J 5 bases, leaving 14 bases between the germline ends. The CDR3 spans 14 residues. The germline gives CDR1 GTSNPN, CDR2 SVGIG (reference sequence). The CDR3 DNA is TGTGCCTGGAGGGGGATGGGGCAGCATCAGCCCCAGCATTTT. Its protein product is CAWRGMGQHQPQHF.

CDR3: CASSEIASGGYQETQYF. The CDR3 DNA reads as TGTGCCAGCAGTGAGATCGCTAGCGGGGGGTACCAAGAGACCCAGTACTTC. This chain links TRBV2 with TRBJ2-5, with 11 bases matching TRBD2. The CDR3 loop spans 17 amino acids. V shed 3 bases and J 0 bases; nucleotides not matched to a gene: 6. Germline CDR1 SNHLY, CDR2 FYNNEI.

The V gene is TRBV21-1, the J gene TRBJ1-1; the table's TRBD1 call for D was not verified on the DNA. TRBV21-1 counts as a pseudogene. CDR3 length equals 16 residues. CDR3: CASSLKGQPLSTEAFF. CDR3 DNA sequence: TGTGCCAGCAGCCTAAAGGGACAGCCCCTATCCACTGAAGCTTTCTTT.

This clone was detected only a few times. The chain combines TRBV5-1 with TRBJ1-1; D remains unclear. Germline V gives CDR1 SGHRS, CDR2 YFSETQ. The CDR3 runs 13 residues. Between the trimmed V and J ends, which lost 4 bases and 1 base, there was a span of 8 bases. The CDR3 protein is CASSPTANTEAFF. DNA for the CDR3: TGCGCCAGCAGCCCTACAGCGAACACTGAAGCTTTCTTT.

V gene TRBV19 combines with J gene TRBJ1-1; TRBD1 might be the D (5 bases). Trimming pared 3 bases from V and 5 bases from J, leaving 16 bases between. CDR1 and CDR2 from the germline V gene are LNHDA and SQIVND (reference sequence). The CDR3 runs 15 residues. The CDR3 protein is CASSIHRGHGTEAFF. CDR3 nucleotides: TGTGCCAGTAGTATTCATCGCGGACACGGGACTGAAGCTTTCTTT.

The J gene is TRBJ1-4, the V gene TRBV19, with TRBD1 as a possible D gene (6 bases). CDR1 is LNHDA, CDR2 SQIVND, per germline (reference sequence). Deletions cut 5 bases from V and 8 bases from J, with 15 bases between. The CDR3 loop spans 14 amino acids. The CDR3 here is CASSSGHLGEKLFF. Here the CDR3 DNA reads TGTGCCAGTAGTTCGGGACACCTCGGGGAAAAACTGTTTTTT.

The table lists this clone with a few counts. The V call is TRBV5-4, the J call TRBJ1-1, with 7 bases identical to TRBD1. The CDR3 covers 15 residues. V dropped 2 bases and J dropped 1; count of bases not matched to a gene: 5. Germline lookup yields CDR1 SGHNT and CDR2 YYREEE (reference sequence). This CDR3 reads CASSLGGPQNTEAFF. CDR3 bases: TGTGCCAGCAGCTTAGGGGGCCCCCAGAACACTGAAGCTTTCTTT.

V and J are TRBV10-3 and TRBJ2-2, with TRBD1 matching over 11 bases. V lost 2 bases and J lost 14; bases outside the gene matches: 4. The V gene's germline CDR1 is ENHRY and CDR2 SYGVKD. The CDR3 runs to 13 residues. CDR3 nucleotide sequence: TGTGCCATCAGTGAGGTGGGACAGGGGGGTCTGTTTTTT. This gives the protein CAISEVGQGGLFF.

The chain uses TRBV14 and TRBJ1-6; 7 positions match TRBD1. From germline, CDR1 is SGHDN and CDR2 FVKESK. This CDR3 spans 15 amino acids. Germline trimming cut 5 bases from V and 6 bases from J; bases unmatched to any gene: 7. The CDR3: CASSIGDRANSPLHF. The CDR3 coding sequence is TGTGCCAGCAGCATTGGTGACAGGGCTAATTCACCCCTCCACTTT. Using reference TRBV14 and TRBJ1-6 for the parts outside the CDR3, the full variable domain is EAGVTQFPSHSVIEKGQTVTLRCDPISGHDNLYWYRRVMGKEIKFLLHFVKESKQDESGMPNNRFLAERTGGTYSTLKVQPAELEDSGVYFCASSIGDRANSPLHFGNGTRLTVT.

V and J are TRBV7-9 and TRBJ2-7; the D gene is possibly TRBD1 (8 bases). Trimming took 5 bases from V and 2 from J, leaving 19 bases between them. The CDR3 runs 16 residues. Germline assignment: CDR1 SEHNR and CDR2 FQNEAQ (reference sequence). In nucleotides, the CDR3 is TGTGCCAGCAGCGTCGCCCAGGGGGCGGGGGCCTACGAGCAGTACTTC. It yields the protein CASSVAQGAGAYEQYF.

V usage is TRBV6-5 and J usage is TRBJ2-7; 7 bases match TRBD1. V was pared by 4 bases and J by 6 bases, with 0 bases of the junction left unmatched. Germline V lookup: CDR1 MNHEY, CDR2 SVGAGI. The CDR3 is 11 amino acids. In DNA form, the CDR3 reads TGTGCCAGCAGTTGGACAGGCGAGCAGTACTTC. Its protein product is CASSWTGEQYF.

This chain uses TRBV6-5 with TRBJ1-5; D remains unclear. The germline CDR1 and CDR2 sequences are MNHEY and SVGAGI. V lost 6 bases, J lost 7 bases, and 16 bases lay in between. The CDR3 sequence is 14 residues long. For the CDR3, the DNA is TGTGCCAGCAGCCCGACTCTGGTAGTACAGCCCCAGCATTTT. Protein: CASSPTLVVQPQHF.

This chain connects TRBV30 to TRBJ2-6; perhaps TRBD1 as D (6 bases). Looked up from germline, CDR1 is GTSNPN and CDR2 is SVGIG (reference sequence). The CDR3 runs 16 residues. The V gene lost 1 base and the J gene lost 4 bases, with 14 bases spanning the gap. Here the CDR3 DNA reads TGTGCCTGGAGTGGTTACAGGGTTGGGGGGGCCAACGTCCTGACTTTC. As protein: CAWSGYRVGGANVLTF.

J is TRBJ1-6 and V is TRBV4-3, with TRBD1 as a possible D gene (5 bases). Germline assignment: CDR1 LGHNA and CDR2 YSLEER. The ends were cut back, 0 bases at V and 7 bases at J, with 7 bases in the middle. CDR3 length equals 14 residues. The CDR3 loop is CASSQEPGNSPLHF. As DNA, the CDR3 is TGCGCCAGCAGCCAAGAGCCAGGGAATTCACCCCTCCACTTT.

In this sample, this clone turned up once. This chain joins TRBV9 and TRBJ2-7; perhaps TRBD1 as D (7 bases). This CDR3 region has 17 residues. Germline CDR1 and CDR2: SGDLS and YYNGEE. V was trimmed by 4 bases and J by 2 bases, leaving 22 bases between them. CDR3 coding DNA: TGTGCCAGCAGCCCCCGAACGTGGAGGGACAGTCCCTACGAGCAGTACTTC. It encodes CASSPRTWRDSPYEQYF.

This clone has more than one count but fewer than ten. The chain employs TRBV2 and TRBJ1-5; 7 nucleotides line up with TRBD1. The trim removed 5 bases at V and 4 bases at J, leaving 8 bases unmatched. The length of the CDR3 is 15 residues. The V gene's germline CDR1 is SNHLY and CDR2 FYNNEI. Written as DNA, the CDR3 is TGTGCCAGCAGTAACCAGGGGGAGCTGAATCAGCCCCAGCATTTT. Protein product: CASSNQGELNQPQHF. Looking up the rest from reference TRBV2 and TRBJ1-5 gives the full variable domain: EPEVTQTPSHQVTQMGQEVILRCVPISNHLYFYWYRQILGQKVEFLVSFYNNEISEKSEIFDDQFSVERPDGSNFTLKIRSTKLEDSAMYFCASSNQGELNQPQHFGDGTRLSIL.

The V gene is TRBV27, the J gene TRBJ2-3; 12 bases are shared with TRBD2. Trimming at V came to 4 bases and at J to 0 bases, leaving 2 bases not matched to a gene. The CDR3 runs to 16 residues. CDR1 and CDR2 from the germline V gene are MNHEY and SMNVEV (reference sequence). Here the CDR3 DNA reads TGTGCCAGCAGTTCGCTAGCGGGGGGGAGCACAGATACGCAGTATTTT. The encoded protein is CASSSLAGGSTDTQYF.

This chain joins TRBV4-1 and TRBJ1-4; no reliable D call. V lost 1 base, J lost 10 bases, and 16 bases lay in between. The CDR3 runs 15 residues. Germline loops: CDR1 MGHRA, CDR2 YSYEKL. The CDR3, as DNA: TGCGCCAGCAGCCAAGGGCCTAGAGTCTTCGGAAAACTGTTTTTT. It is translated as CASSQGPRVFGKLFF.

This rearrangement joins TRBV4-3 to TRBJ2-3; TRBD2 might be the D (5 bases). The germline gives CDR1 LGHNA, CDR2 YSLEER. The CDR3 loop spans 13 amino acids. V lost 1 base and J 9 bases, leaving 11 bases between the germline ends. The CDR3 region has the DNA TGCGCCAGCAGCCAAGGTGTTGGAGGCACGCAGTATTTT. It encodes CASSQGVGGTQYF.

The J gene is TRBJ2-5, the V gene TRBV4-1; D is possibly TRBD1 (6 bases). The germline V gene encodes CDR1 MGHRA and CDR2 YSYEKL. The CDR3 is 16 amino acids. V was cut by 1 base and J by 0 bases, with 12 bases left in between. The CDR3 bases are TGCGCCAGCAGCCAAGTCGTAAGGGGGTACCAAGAGACCCAGTACTTC. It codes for CASSQVVRGYQETQYF.

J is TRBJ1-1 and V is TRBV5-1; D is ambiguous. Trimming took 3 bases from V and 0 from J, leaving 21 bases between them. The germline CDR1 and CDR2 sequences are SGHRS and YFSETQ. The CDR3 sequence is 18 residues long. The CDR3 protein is CASSSGPAAGGLNTEAFF. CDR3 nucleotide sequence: TGCGCCAGCAGCTCCGGACCCGCGGCAGGAGGACTGAACACTGAAGCTTTCTTT.

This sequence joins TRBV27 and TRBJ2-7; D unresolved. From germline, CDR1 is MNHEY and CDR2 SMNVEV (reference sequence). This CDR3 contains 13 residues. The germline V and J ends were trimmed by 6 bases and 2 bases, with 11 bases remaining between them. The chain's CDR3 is CASRFGSTYEQYF. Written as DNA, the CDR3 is TGTGCCAGCAGATTCGGGTCTACCTACGAGCAGTACTTC.

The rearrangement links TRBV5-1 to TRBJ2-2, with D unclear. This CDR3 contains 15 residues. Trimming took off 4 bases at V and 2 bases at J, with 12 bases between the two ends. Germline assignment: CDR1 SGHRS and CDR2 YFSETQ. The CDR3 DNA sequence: TGCGCCAGCAGCCCACAGCCCTTAAACACCGGGGAGCTGTTTTTT. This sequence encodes CASSPQPLNTGELFF.

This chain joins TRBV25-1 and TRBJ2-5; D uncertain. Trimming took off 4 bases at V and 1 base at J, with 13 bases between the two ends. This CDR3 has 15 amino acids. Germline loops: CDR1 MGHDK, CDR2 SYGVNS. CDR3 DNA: TGTGCCAGCAGTGGAGCAATAGTTGGCCAAGAGACCCAGTACTTC. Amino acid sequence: CASSGAIVGQETQYF.